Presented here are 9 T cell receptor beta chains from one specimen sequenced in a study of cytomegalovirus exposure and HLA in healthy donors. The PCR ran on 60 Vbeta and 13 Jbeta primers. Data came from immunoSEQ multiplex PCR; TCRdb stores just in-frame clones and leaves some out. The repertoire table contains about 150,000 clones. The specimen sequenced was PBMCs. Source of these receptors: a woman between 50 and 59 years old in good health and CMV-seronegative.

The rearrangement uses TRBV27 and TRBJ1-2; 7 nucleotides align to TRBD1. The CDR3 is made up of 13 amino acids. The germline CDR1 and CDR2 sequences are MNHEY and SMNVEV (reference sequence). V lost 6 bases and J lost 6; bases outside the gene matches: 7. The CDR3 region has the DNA TGTGCCAGCAGCTTCTCGACAGGGAATGGCTACACCTTC. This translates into CASSFSTGNGYTF.

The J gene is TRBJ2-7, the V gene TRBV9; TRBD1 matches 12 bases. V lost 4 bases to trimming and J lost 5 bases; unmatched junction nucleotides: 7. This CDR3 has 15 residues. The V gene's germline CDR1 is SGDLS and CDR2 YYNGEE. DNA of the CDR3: TGTGCCAGCAGCTTCCGGGACAGGGGGCGACACGAGCAGTACTTC. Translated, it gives CASSFRDRGRHEQYF.

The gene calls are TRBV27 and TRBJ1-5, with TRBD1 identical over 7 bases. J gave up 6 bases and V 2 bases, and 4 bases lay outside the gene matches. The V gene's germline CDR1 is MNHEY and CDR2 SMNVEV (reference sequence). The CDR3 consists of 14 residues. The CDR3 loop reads CASSLRQGVQPQHF. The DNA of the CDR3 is TGTGCCAGCAGTTTACGACAGGGAGTTCAGCCCCAGCATTTT.

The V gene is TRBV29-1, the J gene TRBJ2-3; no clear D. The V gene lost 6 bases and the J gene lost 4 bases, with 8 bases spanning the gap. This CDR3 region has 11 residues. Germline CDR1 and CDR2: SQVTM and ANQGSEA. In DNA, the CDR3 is TGCAGCGTGACGCGGCCAGATACGCAGTATTTT. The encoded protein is CSVTRPDTQYF.

The CDR3 sequence is CASSPRTGRTYEQYF. CDR3 coding DNA: TGTGCCAGCTCTCCAAGGACAGGGAGGACCTACGAGCAGTACTTC. V and J are TRBV18 and TRBJ2-7; 8 positions match TRBD1. CDR3 length: 15 residues. Trimming removed 6 bases from V and 2 bases from J; junction bases left unmatched: 9. Germline V CDR1 and CDR2: KGHSH, LQKENI.

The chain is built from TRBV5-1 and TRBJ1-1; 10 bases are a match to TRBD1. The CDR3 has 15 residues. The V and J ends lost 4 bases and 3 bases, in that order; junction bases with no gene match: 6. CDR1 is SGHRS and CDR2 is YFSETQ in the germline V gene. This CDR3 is CASSITGTGDTEAFF. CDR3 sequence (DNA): TGCGCCAGCAGCATCACCGGGACAGGGGACACTGAAGCTTTCTTT.

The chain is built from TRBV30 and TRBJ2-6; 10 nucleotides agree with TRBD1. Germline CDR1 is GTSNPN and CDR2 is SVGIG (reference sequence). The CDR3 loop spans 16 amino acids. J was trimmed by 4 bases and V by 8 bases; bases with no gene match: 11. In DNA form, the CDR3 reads TGTGCCACCTGGGACAGGGGAAAGGGAGGGGCCAACGTCCTGACTTTC. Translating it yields CATWDRGKGGANVLTF.

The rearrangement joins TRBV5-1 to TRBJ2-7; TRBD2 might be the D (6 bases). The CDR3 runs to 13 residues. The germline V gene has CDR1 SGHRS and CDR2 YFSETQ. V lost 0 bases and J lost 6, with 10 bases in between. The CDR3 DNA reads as TGCGCCAGCAGCTTGGTTAAGGAGGGCGAGCAGTACTTC. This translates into CASSLVKEGEQYF.

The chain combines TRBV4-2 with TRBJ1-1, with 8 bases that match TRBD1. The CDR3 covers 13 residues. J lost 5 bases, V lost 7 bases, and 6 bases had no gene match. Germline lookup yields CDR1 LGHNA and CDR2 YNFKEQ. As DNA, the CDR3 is TGTGCCAGCACCGGGACAGGAAAAACTGAAGCTTTCTTT. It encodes CASTGTGKTEAFF.